The 12 T cell receptor beta chains presented below share a single source sample, sequenced in a study of cytomegalovirus exposure and HLA in healthy donors. PCR employed 60 Vbeta and 13 Jbeta primers. Using immunoSEQ multiplex PCR, the repertoire was profiled, and TCRdb retains in-frame clones only, with some absent. The sample shows 150,000 to 180,000 clones, around 75% of them seen only once. Material for sequencing was PBMCs. The receptors derive from a man under 40 in good health and CMV-seropositive.

The chain couples TRBV5-1 to TRBJ2-7; 9 bases align to TRBD1. The CDR3 is 16 residues long. V was pared by 4 bases and J by 7 bases, with 15 bases of the junction left unmatched. Germline V gene data show CDR1 as SGHRS and CDR2 as YFSETQ. The CDR3 is CASSANYRGRSVEQYF. As DNA, the CDR3 is TGCGCCAGCAGCGCGAATTACAGGGGGCGATCGGTTGAGCAGTACTTC.

The sample holds a few counts of this clone. The CDR3 DNA sequence: TGTGCCAGCAGCTTAAGAGGGGACAGGGGTCCTGAGCAGTTCTTC. Translation: CASSLRGDRGPEQFF. The V gene is TRBV7-3, the J gene TRBJ2-1, with 10 bases fitting TRBD1. The CDR3 length is 15 residues. Germline loops: CDR1 SGHTA, CDR2 FQGTGA. After removal of 1 base from V and 9 bases from J, the junction contained 6 bases not matched to a gene. Together with reference TRBV7-3 and TRBJ2-1, the CDR3 gives the full variable domain: GAGVSQTPSNKVTEKGKYVELRCDPISGHTALYWYRQSLGQGPEFLIYFQGTGAADDSGLPNDRFFAVRPEGSVSTLKIQRTERGDSAVYLCASSLRGDRGPEQFFGPGTRLTVL.

The chain couples TRBV7-7 to TRBJ2-5; D may be TRBD2 (5 bases). The length of the CDR3 is 13 residues. Trimming removed 5 bases from V and 4 bases from J, with 11 bases in between. Germline V lookup: CDR1 SSHAT, CDR2 FNYEAQ (reference sequence). This chain's CDR3 is CASSLGLGETQYF. The CDR3 DNA sequence: TGTGCCAGCAGCCTCGGACTGGGAGAGACCCAGTACTTC.

The chain is built from TRBV5-1 and TRBJ2-1, with 13 positions matching TRBD2. Trimming at V came to 2 bases and at J to 9 bases, leaving 5 bases not matched to a gene. CDR3 length: 15 amino acids. The germline V gene encodes CDR1 SGHRS and CDR2 YFSETQ. The CDR3 nucleotides are TGCGCCAGCAGCTTCTGGACTAGCGGGAGTTCTGAGCAGTTCTTC. The encoded protein is CASSFWTSGSSEQFF.

This clone was recorded a few times. J is TRBJ2-1 and V is TRBV27; 9 bases match TRBD2. The CDR3 length is 17 residues. J was trimmed by 8 bases and V by 2 bases; bases with no gene match: 13. Germline V gene sequence: CDR1 MNHEY, CDR2 SMNVEV (reference sequence). The CDR3 DNA sequence: TGTGCCAGCAGTTTACGCCTCTTAGGAGCGGGAGGCTATGAGCAGTTCTTC. Translation: CASSLRLLGAGGYEQFF.

The CDR3 loop is CATSRDPSGTNEKLFF. The CDR3 DNA reads as TGTGCCACCAGCAGAGATCCATCGGGAACTAATGAAAAACTGTTTTTT. The chain has TRBV15 and TRBJ1-4; the D is unclear. Germline lookup yields CDR1 LNHNV and CDR2 YYDKDF (reference sequence). Deletions cut 0 bases from V and 1 base from J, with 9 bases between. The CDR3 runs to 16 residues. Complete variable domain (other parts from reference TRBV15 and TRBJ1-4): DAMVIQNPRYQVTQFGKPVTLSCSQTLNHNVMYWYQQKSSQAPKLLFHYYDKDFNNEADTPDNFQSRRPNTSFCFLDIRSPGLGDTAMYLCATSRDPSGTNEKLFFGSGTQLSVL.

The chain is built from TRBV5-1 and TRBJ1-2, with D possibly being TRBD1 (5 bases). The CDR3 runs to 14 residues. V was cut by 4 bases and J by 5 bases, with 15 bases left in between. Germline loops: CDR1 SGHRS, CDR2 YFSETQ. The CDR3 reads CASSPGEGPYGYTF. DNA for the CDR3: TGCGCCAGCAGCCCCGGGGAGGGGCCATATGGCTACACCTTC.

V is TRBV4-2 and J is TRBJ2-7; possibly TRBD1 for D (7 bases). CDR1 and CDR2 from the germline V gene are LGHNA and YNFKEQ. V gave up 2 bases and J gave up 2 bases, with 13 bases separating them. This CDR3 has 15 amino acids. CDR3 amino acids: CASSQPQGGPYEQYF. The CDR3 nucleotides are TGTGCCAGCAGCCAACCCCAGGGGGGTCCCTACGAGCAGTACTTC.

The chain recombines TRBV29-1 with TRBJ1-2; 8 nucleotides align to TRBD1. CDR1 and CDR2 from the germline V gene are SQVTM and ANQGSEA. The CDR3 has 14 amino acids. After removal of 6 bases from V and 4 bases from J, the junction contained 10 bases not matched to a gene. This CDR3 is CSVLRTGTSYGYTF. CDR3 nucleotide sequence: TGCAGCGTACTCCGGACAGGGACCTCCTATGGCTACACCTTC.

V usage is TRBV19 and J usage is TRBJ1-4; D unresolved. The CDR3 contains 14 residues. V was shortened by 2 bases and J by 8 bases, with 12 bases between the two germline ends. In germline, CDR1 is LNHDA, CDR2 SQIVND (reference sequence). In nucleotides, the CDR3 is TGTGCCAGTAGTATAACTAGGGATGGAGAAAAACTGTTTTTT. Translating it yields CASSITRDGEKLFF.

This clone was observed at least ten times. This rearrangement joins TRBV15 to TRBJ1-2, with TRBD1 matching over 7 bases. The CDR3 loop spans 13 amino acids. The germline V gene encodes CDR1 LNHNV and CDR2 YYDKDF (reference sequence). After removal of 4 bases from V and 7 bases from J, the junction contained 6 bases not matched to a gene. The CDR3 sequence: CATSINDRAGYTF. The CDR3 nucleotides read TGTGCCACCAGCATTAATGACAGGGCTGGCTACACCTTC.

This clone was detected many times. The V gene is TRBV6-1, the J gene TRBJ2-7; the D is unclear. CDR1 is MNHNS, CDR2 SASEGT, per germline. The germline V and J ends were trimmed by 2 bases and 6 bases, with 8 bases remaining between them. This CDR3 spans 12 amino acids. The CDR3 DNA reads as TGTGCCAGCAGTGAAATTGGCAGCGAGCAGTACTTC. Its translation: CASSEIGSEQYF.